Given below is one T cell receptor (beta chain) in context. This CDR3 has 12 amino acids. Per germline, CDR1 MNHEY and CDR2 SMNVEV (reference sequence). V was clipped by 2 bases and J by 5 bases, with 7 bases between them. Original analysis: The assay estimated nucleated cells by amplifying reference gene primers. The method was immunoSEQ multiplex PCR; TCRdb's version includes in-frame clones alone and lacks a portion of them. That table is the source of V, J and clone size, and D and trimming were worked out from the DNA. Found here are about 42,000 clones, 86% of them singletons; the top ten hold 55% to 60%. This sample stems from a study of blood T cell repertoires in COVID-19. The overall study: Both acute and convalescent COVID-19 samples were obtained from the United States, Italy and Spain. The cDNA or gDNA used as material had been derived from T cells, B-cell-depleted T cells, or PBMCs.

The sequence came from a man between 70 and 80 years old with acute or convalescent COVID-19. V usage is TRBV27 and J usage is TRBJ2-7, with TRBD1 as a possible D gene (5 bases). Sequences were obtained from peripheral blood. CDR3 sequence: CASSLSRDEQYF. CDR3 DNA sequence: TGTGCCAGCAGTTTAAGCAGGGACGAGCAGTACTTC.